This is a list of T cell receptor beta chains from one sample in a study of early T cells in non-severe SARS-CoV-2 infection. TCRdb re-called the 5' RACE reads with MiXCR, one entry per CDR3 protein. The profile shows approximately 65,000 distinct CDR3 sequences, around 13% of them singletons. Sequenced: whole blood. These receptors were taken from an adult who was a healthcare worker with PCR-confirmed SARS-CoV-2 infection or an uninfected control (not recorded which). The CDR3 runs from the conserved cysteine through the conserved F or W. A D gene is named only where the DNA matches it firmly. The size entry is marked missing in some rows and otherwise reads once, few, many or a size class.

CDR3nt: TGTGCCAGCAGGACAGCCGGGTTTGGCTACACCTTC
CDR3aa: CASRTAGFGYTF
j_gene: TRBJ1-2
abundance: .
v_gene: TRBV2
d_gene: .

CDR3nt: TGTGCCAGCAGCGTAGGACAGGGCGCAACTAGGGAGCAGTTCTTC
CDR3aa: CASSVGQGATREQFF
j_gene: TRBJ2-1
abundance: .
v_gene: TRBV7-8
d_gene: TRBD1

CDR3nt: TGCAGTGCTAGCCCCCGGGGAGGGGCGGACTACACCTTC
CDR3aa: CSASPRGGADYTF
j_gene: TRBJ1-2
abundance: .
v_gene: TRBV20-1
d_gene: .

CDR3nt: TGCGCCAGCAGTGGCACCCAGCGTAGGGACAATGAGCAGTTCTTC
CDR3aa: CASSGTQRRDNEQFF
j_gene: TRBJ2-1
abundance: few
v_gene: TRBV10-2
d_gene: .

CDR3nt: TGTGCCAGCAGTCGCGGGACAGGGCCAACTAATGAAAAACTGTTTTTT
CDR3aa: CASSRGTGPTNEKLFF
j_gene: TRBJ1-4
abundance: many
v_gene: TRBV6-5
d_gene: TRBD1

CDR3nt: TGCGCCAGCAGGAGGCAGGAGATGAACACTGAAGCTTTCTTT
CDR3aa: CASRRQEMNTEAFF
j_gene: TRBJ1-1
abundance: .
v_gene: TRBV5-1
d_gene: .

CDR3nt: TGTGCCAGCATCCTTCAGGGGAGTATTGACACCGGGGAGCTGTTTTTT
CDR3aa: CASILQGSIDTGELFF
j_gene: TRBJ2-2
abundance: many
v_gene: TRBV5-5
d_gene: .

CDR3nt: TGTGCCAGCAGTGAAGATGGGGGTTATAGCAATCAGCCCCAGCATTTT
CDR3aa: CASSEDGGYSNQPQHF
j_gene: TRBJ1-5
abundance: .
v_gene: TRBV6-1
d_gene: .

CDR3nt: TGTGCCAGCAGCGACGGATACAATGAGCAGTTCTTC
CDR3aa: CASSDGYNEQFF
j_gene: TRBJ2-1
abundance: many
v_gene: TRBV12-3/TRBV12-4
d_gene: .

CDR3nt: TGTGCCAGCAGCTTGAGTAGCGGAGGATTAGCCAAAAACATTCAGTACTTC
CDR3aa: CASSLSSGGLAKNIQYF
j_gene: TRBJ2-4
abundance: many
v_gene: TRBV5-4
d_gene: .

CDR3nt: TGTGCCAGCCGGGACTATTCCAATGAGCAGTTCTTC
CDR3aa: CASRDYSNEQFF
j_gene: TRBJ2-1
abundance: .
v_gene: TRBV2
d_gene: TRBD2

CDR3nt: TGTGCCAGCAACTGGGACAGTGGCAATGAGCAGTTCTTC
CDR3aa: CASNWDSGNEQFF
j_gene: TRBJ2-1
abundance: many
v_gene: TRBV12-3/TRBV12-4
d_gene: TRBD1

CDR3nt: TGTGCCAGCAGTTTTGGGACAGGGAACACTGAAGCTTTCTTT
CDR3aa: CASSFGTGNTEAFF
j_gene: TRBJ1-1
abundance: few
v_gene: TRBV12-3/TRBV12-4
d_gene: TRBD1

CDR3nt: TGTGCCAGCAGCCCGTGGACATCGGCAGATACGCAGTATTTT
CDR3aa: CASSPWTSADTQYF
j_gene: TRBJ2-3
abundance: .
v_gene: TRBV6-1
d_gene: .

CDR3nt: TGTGCCAGCAGCATCACAGGGGGAAGATACAATGAGCAGTTCTTC
CDR3aa: CASSITGGRYNEQFF
j_gene: TRBJ2-1
abundance: .
v_gene: TRBV7-3
d_gene: TRBD1

CDR3nt: TGTGCCAGCAGCTTAGGGAGGAACACTGAAGCTTTCTTT
CDR3aa: CASSLGRNTEAFF
j_gene: TRBJ1-1
abundance: many
v_gene: TRBV7-9
d_gene: .

CDR3nt: TGCAGCGTTGTGCGGCGGGGGGACACAGATACGCAGTATTTT
CDR3aa: CSVVRRGDTDTQYF
j_gene: TRBJ2-3
abundance: many
v_gene: TRBV29-1
d_gene: TRBD2

CDR3nt: TGTGCCAGCAGCACGACCAGGGGCCAAGAGACCCAGTACTTC
CDR3aa: CASSTTRGQETQYF
j_gene: TRBJ2-5
abundance: .
v_gene: TRBV11-2
d_gene: .

CDR3nt: TGTGCCAGCAGCCAGCGACACATACCCACCTACGAGCAGTACTTC
CDR3aa: CASSQRHIPTYEQYF
j_gene: TRBJ2-7
abundance: many
v_gene: TRBV14
d_gene: .

CDR3nt: TGTGCCAGCAGCTCTGCCGGGACAGGGAGGGAGACCCAGTACTTC
CDR3aa: CASSSAGTGRETQYF
j_gene: TRBJ2-5
abundance: few
v_gene: TRBV5-4
d_gene: TRBD1

CDR3nt: TGTGCCAGCAGCCCGTGGGGGACTAGCAATCAGCCCCAGCATTTT
CDR3aa: CASSPWGTSNQPQHF
j_gene: TRBJ1-5
abundance: .
v_gene: TRBV5-5
d_gene: .

CDR3nt: TGTGCCAGCACCCAGGGGGCAGGGGGCTGGCAGTACTTC
CDR3aa: CASTQGAGGWQYF
j_gene: TRBJ2-7
abundance: .
v_gene: TRBV7-2
d_gene: TRBD1

CDR3nt: TGTGCCAGCAGCCCCCGGGGGCCCCAGGGCACAGATACGCAGTATTTT
CDR3aa: CASSPRGPQGTDTQYF
j_gene: TRBJ2-3
abundance: .
v_gene: TRBV7-3
d_gene: .

CDR3nt: TGTGCCAGCAGTTTGAGCAGGGACAACACCGGGGAGCTGTTTTTT
CDR3aa: CASSLSRDNTGELFF
j_gene: TRBJ2-2
abundance: many
v_gene: TRBV28
d_gene: .

CDR3nt: TGTGCCAGCAGTTTAAGGAGATTCAGCGGGGGGAGCACAGATACGCAGTATTTT
CDR3aa: CASSLRRFSGGSTDTQYF
j_gene: TRBJ2-3
abundance: many
v_gene: TRBV27
d_gene: TRBD2

CDR3nt: TGCGCCAGCAGCCAGAACCGGGCCGAGCAGTACTTC
CDR3aa: CASSQNRAEQYF
j_gene: TRBJ2-7
abundance: few
v_gene: TRBV5-1
d_gene: .

CDR3nt: TGTGCCAGCAGTTACTTCGACAGGGGCAGGGATGAGCAGTTCTTC
CDR3aa: CASSYFDRGRDEQFF
j_gene: TRBJ2-1
abundance: .
v_gene: TRBV27
d_gene: TRBD1

CDR3nt: TGTGCCAGCAGCTTAAGGGGGCAATCCGGGGAGCTGTTTTTT
CDR3aa: CASSLRGQSGELFF
j_gene: TRBJ2-2
abundance: many
v_gene: TRBV7-3
d_gene: .

CDR3nt: TGTGCCAGCGGTCCACAACTTAACACCGGGGAGCTGTTTTTT
CDR3aa: CASGPQLNTGELFF
j_gene: TRBJ2-2
abundance: few
v_gene: TRBV7-3
d_gene: .

CDR3nt: TGTGCCAGCAGCTTAGATTGGCGGGGGGTTGAGCAGTTCTTC
CDR3aa: CASSLDWRGVEQFF
j_gene: TRBJ2-1
abundance: .
v_gene: TRBV7-2
d_gene: TRBD2

CDR3nt: TGTGCCAGCAGTTTAAGGCTGAGCTCCTACAATGAGCAGTTCTTC
CDR3aa: CASSLRLSSYNEQFF
j_gene: TRBJ2-1
abundance: many
v_gene: TRBV27
d_gene: .

CDR3nt: TGTGCCAGCAGCACCTACCCGGGACAGCCACTCGGTTATCAGCCCCAGCATTTT
CDR3aa: CASSTYPGQPLGYQPQHF
j_gene: TRBJ1-5
abundance: .
v_gene: TRBV6-6
d_gene: TRBD1

CDR3nt: TGTGCCAGCAGTTTATCGAGGGCAGGTTCATACGAGCAGTACTTC
CDR3aa: CASSLSRAGSYEQYF
j_gene: TRBJ2-7
abundance: few
v_gene: TRBV27
d_gene: .

CDR3nt: TGTGCCAGCAGCGACAGGGAGTTAGACACGCAGTATTTT
CDR3aa: CASSDRELDTQYF
j_gene: TRBJ2-3
abundance: many
v_gene: TRBV6-2/TRBV6-3
d_gene: TRBD1

CDR3nt: TGTGCTAGCAGCCCAAATCCGACCGGCAGCTACACTGAAGCTTTCTTT
CDR3aa: CASSPNPTGSYTEAFF
j_gene: TRBJ1-1
abundance: .
v_gene: TRBV7-7
d_gene: .

CDR3nt: TGTGCCAGCAGCTTAGCCCCGGGACAAAACTATGGCTACACCTTC
CDR3aa: CASSLAPGQNYGYTF
j_gene: TRBJ1-2
abundance: .
v_gene: TRBV7-9
d_gene: .

CDR3nt: TGTGCTAGTGGTTTGGGACAGCGGAATTCACCCCTCCACTTT
CDR3aa: CASGLGQRNSPLHF
j_gene: TRBJ1-6
abundance: .
v_gene: TRBV12-5
d_gene: .

CDR3nt: TGCAGCATTTGGGAGGGACGCACCGGGGAGCTGTTTTTT
CDR3aa: CSIWEGRTGELFF
j_gene: TRBJ2-2
abundance: few
v_gene: TRBV29-1
d_gene: TRBD2

CDR3nt: TGCAGTGCTAGAGAAGACAGGGTTGTGGCCCAGCATTTT
CDR3aa: CSAREDRVVAQHF
j_gene: TRBJ1-5
abundance: many
v_gene: TRBV20-1
d_gene: TRBD1

CDR3nt: TGCGCCAGCAGCCAAGATGGTAGCGGGAGGGTCGATGAGCAGTTCTTC
CDR3aa: CASSQDGSGRVDEQFF
j_gene: TRBJ2-1
abundance: many
v_gene: TRBV4-1
d_gene: TRBD2

CDR3nt: TGCAGCGTTGAAGATCAGGGCGGACGGGACCAATATGGCTACACCTTC
CDR3aa: CSVEDQGGRDQYGYTF
j_gene: TRBJ1-2
abundance: few
v_gene: TRBV29-1
d_gene: .

CDR3nt: TGTGCCAGCAGTTCCCGGGTAGGGTACCAAGAGACCCAGTACTTC
CDR3aa: CASSSRVGYQETQYF
j_gene: TRBJ2-5
abundance: .
v_gene: TRBV12-3/TRBV12-4
d_gene: .

CDR3nt: TGTGCCAGCAGCTTAGTGGGAGGGGTCGAGCAGTACTTC
CDR3aa: CASSLVGGVEQYF
j_gene: TRBJ2-7
abundance: few
v_gene: TRBV11-2
d_gene: TRBD2

CDR3nt: TGCAGTGCTAGAAAAGGCCATGACTACGAGCAGTACTTC
CDR3aa: CSARKGHDYEQYF
j_gene: TRBJ2-7
abundance: few
v_gene: TRBV20-1
d_gene: .

CDR3nt: TGTGCCAGCAGCCCGAGGACAGGGAGGACTGAAGCTTTCTTT
CDR3aa: CASSPRTGRTEAFF
j_gene: TRBJ1-1
abundance: .
v_gene: TRBV3-1
d_gene: TRBD1

CDR3nt: TGTGCCAGCAGCTTAGGGGGCCTGGACAGCCAAGAGACCCAGTACTTC
CDR3aa: CASSLGGLDSQETQYF
j_gene: TRBJ2-5
abundance: few
v_gene: TRBV13
d_gene: .

CDR3nt: TGTGCCAGCTCCCCCGACAGCCTAGACTCTGGAAACACCATATATTTT
CDR3aa: CASSPDSLDSGNTIYF
j_gene: TRBJ1-3
abundance: many
v_gene: TRBV18
d_gene: .

CDR3nt: TGTGCCAGCAGCCAAGAGGATCAGGGGTCCATCTATGGCTACACCTTC
CDR3aa: CASSQEDQGSIYGYTF
j_gene: TRBJ1-2
abundance: few
v_gene: TRBV14
d_gene: .

CDR3nt: TGTGCCAGCAGCCAAGATAGTTTCACTAGCGAGGGCGCTGAGCAGTTCTTC
CDR3aa: CASSQDSFTSEGAEQFF
j_gene: TRBJ2-1
abundance: few
v_gene: TRBV4-2
d_gene: TRBD2

CDR3nt: TGCAGTGCGTCAGACTACTCTAGCACAGATACGCAGTATTTT
CDR3aa: CSASDYSSTDTQYF
j_gene: TRBJ2-3
abundance: few
v_gene: TRBV20-1
d_gene: .

CDR3nt: TGTGCCAGCAGTGAAGCGTATTACGAGCCCCAGCATTTT
CDR3aa: CASSEAYYEPQHF
j_gene: TRBJ1-5
abundance: few
v_gene: TRBV2
d_gene: .

CDR3nt: TGTGCCAGCAGCCCGGCAGATACGCAGTATTTT
CDR3aa: CASSPADTQYF
j_gene: TRBJ2-3
abundance: many
v_gene: TRBV7-2
d_gene: .

CDR3nt: TGTGCCAGCAGCAAGCCGGGACAGGGAGGGACTAATGAAAAACTGTTTTTT
CDR3aa: CASSKPGQGGTNEKLFF
j_gene: TRBJ1-4
abundance: many
v_gene: TRBV21-1
d_gene: .